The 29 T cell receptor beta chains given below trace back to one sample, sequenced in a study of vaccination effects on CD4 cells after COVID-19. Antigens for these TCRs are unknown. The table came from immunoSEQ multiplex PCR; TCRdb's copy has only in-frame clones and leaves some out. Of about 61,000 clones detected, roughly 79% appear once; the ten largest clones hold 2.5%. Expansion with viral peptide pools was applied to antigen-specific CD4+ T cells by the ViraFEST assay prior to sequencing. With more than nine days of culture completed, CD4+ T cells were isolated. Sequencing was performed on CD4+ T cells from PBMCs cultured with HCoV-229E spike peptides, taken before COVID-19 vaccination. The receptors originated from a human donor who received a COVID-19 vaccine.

The CDR3 sequence is CASSQDRSGANYGYTF. As DNA, the CDR3 is TGCGCCAGCAGCCAAGATCGGTCAGGAGCTAACTATGGCTACACCTTC. The chain is built from TRBV4-1 and TRBJ1-2; D ambiguous. V lost 0 bases, J lost 0 bases, and 11 bases lay in between. Germline CDR1 MGHRA, CDR2 YSYEKL. The CDR3 has 16 amino acids.

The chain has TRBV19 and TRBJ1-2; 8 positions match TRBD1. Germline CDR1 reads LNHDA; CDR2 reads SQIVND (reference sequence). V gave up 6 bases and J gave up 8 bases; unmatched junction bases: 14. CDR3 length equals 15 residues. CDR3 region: CASRSRDRTPRGYTF. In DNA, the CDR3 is TGTGCCAGTAGGTCCCGGGACAGGACCCCTCGGGGCTACACCTTC.

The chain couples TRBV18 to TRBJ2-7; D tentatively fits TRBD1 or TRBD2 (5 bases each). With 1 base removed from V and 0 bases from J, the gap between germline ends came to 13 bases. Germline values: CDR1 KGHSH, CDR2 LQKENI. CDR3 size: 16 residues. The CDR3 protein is CASSPREGSASYEQYV. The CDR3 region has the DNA TGTGCCAGCTCACCACGCGAGGGGTCCGCCTCCTACGAGCAGTACGTC.

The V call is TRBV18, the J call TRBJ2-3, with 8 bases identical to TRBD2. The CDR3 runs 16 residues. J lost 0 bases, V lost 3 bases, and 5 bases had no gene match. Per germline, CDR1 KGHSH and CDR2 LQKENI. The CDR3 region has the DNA TGTGCCAGCTCACCGTTTAGCGGGGCAAGCACAGATACGCAGTATTTT. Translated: CASSPFSGASTDTQYF.

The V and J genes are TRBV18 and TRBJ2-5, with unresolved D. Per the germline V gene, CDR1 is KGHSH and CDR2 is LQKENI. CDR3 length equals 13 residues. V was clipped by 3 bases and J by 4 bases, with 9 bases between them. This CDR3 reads CASSPLMGETQYF. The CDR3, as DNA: TGTGCCAGCTCACCCTTGATGGGAGAGACCCAGTACTTC.

CDR3 DNA sequence: TGTGCCAGTAGTTCCTACCTCGGCACCTACACAGATACGCAGTATTTT. It translates to CASSSYLGTYTDTQYF. The rearrangement uses TRBV19 and TRBJ2-3; the D is unclear. This CDR3 is 16 amino acids long. The V gene's germline CDR1 is LNHDA and CDR2 SQIVND (reference sequence). The V end lost 5 bases, the J end lost 2 bases, and 17 bases lay between the germline ends.

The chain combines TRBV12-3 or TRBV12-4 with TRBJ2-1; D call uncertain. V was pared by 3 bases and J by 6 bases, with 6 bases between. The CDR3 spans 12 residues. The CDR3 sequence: CASSFGFNEQFF. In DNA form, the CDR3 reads TGTGCCAGCAGTTTTGGGTTCAATGAGCAGTTCTTC.

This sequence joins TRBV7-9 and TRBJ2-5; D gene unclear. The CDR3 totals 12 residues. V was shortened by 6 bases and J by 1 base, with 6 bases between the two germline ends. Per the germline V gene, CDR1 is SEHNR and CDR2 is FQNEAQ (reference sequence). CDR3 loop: CASSVIQETQYF. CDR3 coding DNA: TGTGCCAGCAGTGTAATCCAAGAGACCCAGTACTTC.

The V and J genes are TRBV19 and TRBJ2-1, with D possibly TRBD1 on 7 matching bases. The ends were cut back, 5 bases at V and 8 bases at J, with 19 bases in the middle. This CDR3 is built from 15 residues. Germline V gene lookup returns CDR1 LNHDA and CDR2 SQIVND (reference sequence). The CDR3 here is CASSPLGSRGDEQFF. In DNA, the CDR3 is TGTGCCAGTAGTCCCCTCGGGAGCAGGGGGGATGAGCAGTTCTTC.

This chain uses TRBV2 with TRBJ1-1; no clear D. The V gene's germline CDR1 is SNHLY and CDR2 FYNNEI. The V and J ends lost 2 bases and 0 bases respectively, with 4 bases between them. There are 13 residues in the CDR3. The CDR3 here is CASSEQLNTEAFF. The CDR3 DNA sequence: TGTGCCAGCAGTGAACAGTTGAACACTGAAGCTTTCTTT. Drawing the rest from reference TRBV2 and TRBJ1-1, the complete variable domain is EPEVTQTPSHQVTQMGQEVILRCVPISNHLYFYWYRQILGQKVEFLVSFYNNEISEKSEIFDDQFSVERPDGSNFTLKIRSTKLEDSAMYFCASSEQLNTEAFFGQGTRLTVV.

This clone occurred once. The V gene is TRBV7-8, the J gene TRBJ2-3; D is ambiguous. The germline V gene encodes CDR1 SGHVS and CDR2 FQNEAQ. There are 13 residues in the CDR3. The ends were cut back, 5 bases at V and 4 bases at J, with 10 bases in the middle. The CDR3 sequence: CASSRYLADTQYF. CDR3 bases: TGTGCCAGCAGCCGTTACTTGGCAGATACGCAGTATTTT.

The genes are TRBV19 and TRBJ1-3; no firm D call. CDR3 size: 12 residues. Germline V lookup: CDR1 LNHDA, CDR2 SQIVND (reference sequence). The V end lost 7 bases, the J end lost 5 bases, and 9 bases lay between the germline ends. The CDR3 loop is CASKQDRNTIYF. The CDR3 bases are TGTGCCAGTAAGCAGGACCGAAACACCATATATTTT.

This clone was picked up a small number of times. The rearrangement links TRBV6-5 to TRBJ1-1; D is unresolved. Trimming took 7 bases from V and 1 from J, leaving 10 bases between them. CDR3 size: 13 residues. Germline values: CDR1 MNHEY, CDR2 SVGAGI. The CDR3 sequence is CASTQVWNTEAFF. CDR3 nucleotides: TGTGCCAGCACTCAGGTGTGGAACACTGAAGCTTTCTTT.

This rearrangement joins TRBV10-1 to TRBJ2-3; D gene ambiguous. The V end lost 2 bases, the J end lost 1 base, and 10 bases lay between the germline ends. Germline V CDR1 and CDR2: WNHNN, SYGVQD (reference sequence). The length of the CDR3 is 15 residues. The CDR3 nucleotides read TGCGCCAGCAGTGAGACGTTAGGTGGCACAGATACGCAGTATTTT. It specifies CASSETLGGTDTQYF.

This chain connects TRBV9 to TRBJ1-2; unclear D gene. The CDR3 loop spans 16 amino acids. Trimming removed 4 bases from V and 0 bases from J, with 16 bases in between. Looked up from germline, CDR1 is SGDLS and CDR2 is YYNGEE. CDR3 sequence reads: CASSPPSWAANYGYTF. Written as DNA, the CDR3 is TGTGCCAGCAGCCCTCCATCCTGGGCGGCTAACTATGGCTACACCTTC. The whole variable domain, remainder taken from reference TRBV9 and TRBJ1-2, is DSGVTQTPKHLITATGQRVTLRCSPRSGDLSVYWYQQSLDQGLQFLIQYYNGEERAKGNILERFSAQQFPDLHSELNLSSLELGDSALYFCASSPPSWAANYGYTFGSGTRLTVV.

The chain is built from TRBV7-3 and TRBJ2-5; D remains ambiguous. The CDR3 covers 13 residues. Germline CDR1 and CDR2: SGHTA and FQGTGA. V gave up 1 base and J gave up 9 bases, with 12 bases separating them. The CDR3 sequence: CASSLKGFEAQYF. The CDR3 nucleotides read TGTGCCAGCAGCTTAAAGGGATTCGAGGCCCAGTACTTC.

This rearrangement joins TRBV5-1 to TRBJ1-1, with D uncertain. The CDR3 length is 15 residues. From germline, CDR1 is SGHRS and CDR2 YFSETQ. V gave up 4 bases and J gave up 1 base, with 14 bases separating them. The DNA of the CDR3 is TGCGCCAGCAGCCCCCAGTCGGTTTCGAACACTGAAGCTTTCTTT. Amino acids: CASSPQSVSNTEAFF.

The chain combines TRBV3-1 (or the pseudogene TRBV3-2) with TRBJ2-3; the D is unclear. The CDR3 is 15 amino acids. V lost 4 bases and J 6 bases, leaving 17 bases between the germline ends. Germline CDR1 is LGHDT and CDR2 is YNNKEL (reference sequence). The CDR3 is CASSPNRFRGDTQYF. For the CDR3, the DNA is TGTGCCAGCAGCCCAAACCGGTTCAGAGGCGATACGCAGTATTTT.

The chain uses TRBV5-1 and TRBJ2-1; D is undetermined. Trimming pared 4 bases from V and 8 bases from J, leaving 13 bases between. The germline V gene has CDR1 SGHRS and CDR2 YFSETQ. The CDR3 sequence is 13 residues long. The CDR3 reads CASSLYQLYEQFF. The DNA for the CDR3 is TGCGCCAGCAGCCTGTACCAGCTATATGAGCAGTTCTTC.

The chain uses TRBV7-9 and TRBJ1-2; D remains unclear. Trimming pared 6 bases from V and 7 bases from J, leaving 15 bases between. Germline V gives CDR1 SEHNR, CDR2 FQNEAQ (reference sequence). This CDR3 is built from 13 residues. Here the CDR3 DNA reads TGTGCCAGCAGTCACCCACCGGGCAGTGGCTACACCTTC. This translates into CASSHPPGSGYTF.

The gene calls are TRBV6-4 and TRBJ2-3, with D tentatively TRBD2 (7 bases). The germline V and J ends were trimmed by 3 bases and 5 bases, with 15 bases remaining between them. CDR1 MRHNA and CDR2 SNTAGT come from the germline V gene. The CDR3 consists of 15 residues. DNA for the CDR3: TGTGCCAGCAGTGATATTGGGGGGGCTGTAGATACGCAGTATTTT. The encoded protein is CASSDIGGAVDTQYF.

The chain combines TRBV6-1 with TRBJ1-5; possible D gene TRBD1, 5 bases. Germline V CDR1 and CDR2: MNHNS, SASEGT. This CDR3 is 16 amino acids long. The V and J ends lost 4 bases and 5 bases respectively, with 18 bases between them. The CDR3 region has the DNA TGTGCCAGCAGTGCGGGACCTCCAGGCTCTTATCAGCCCCAGCATTTT. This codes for CASSAGPPGSYQPQHF.

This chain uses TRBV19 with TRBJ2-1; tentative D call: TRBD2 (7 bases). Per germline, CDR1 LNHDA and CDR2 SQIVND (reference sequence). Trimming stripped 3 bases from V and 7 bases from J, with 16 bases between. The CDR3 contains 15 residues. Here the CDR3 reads CASSITQGAGNEQFF. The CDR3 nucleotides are TGTGCCAGTAGTATCACACAGGGAGCGGGAAATGAGCAGTTCTTC. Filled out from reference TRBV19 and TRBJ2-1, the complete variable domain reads DGGITQSPKYLFRKEGQNVTLSCEQNLNHDAMYWYRQDPGQGLRLIYYSQIVNDFQKGDIAEGYSVSREKKESFPLTVTSAQKNPTAFYLCASSITQGAGNEQFFGPGTRLTVL.

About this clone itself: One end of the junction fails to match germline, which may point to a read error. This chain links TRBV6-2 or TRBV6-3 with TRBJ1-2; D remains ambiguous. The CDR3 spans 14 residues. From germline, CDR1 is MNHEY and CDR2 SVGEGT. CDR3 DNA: TGTGCCAGCACTTACCTACCGGGCGGCCATGGCTACACCTTC. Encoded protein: CASTYLPGGHGYTF.

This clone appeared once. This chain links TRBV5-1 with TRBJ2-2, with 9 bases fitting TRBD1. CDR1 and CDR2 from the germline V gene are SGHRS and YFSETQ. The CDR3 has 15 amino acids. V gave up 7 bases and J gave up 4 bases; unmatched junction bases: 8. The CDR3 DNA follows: TGCGCCAGCGGCAACAGGGGGCAAGGCACCGGGGAGCTGTTTTTT. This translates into CASGNRGQGTGELFF.

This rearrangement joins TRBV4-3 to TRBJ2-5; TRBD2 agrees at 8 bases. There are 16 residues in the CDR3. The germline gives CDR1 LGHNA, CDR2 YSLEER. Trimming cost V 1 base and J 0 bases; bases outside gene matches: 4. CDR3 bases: TGCGCCAGCAGCCAAGCGCGAGCGGGGGACCAAGAGACCCAGTACTTC. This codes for CASSQARAGDQETQYF.

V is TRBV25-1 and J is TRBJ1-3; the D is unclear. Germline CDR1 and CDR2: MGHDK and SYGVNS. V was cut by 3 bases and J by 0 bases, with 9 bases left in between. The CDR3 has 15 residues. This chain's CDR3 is CASSDPGSSGNTIYF. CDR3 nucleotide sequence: TGTGCCAGCAGTGACCCCGGAAGCTCTGGAAACACCATATATTTT.

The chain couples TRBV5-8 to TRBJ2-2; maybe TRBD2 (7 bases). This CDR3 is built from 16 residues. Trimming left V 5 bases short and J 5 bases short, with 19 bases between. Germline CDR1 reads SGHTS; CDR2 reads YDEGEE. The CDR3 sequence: CASSPRGGSRTGELFF. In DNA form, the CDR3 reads TGTGCCAGCAGTCCTAGGGGGGGATCGAGAACCGGGGAGCTGTTTTTT. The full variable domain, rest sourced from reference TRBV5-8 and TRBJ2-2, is EAGVTQSPTHLIKTRGQQATLRCSPISGHTSVYWYQQALGLGLQFLLWYDEGEERNRGNFPPRFSGRQFPNYSSELNVNALELEDSALYLCASSPRGGSRTGELFFGEGSRLTVL.

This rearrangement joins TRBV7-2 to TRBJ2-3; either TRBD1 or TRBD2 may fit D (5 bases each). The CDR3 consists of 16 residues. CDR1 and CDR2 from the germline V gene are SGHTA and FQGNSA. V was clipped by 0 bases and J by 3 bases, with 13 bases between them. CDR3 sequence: CASSLAQAGTTDTQYF. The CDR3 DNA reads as TGTGCCAGCAGCTTAGCGCAGGCAGGGACGACAGATACGCAGTATTTT.